This T cell receptor beta chain is from a study of blood T cell repertoires in COVID-19. Study in general: The samples span acute and convalescent COVID-19 from the United States, Italy and Spain. T cells, B-cell-depleted T cells, or PBMCs provided the cDNA or gDNA that served as material.

Germline V gives CDR1 SGHAT, CDR2 FQNNGV. The CDR3 runs to 15 residues. Trimming shortened V by 5 bases and J by 0 bases, and 10 bases separated the two germline ends. Authors' analysis steps: Nucleated cell counts were estimated from reference gene primer amplification. TCRdb's copy holds only in-frame clones and misses some; the assay was immunoSEQ multiplex PCR. V, J and clone size are taken as reported in that table, and D and trimming were inferred from the DNA itself. The sample has about 130,000 clones, about four fifths seen once. What was sequenced was peripheral blood. The clonotype comes from a woman aged 55-70 years with acute or convalescent COVID-19. V usage is TRBV11-2 and J usage is TRBJ2-2; no firm D call. The CDR3 loop is CASSTVYSNTGELFF. In DNA form, the CDR3 reads TGTGCCAGCAGCACCGTGTACTCGAACACCGGGGAGCTGTTTTTT.